Below, 29 T cell receptor beta chains from the same sample are listed, as sequenced in a study of T cell responses to AZD1222 COVID-19 vaccine. The method was immunoSEQ multiplex PCR; TCRdb's version includes in-frame clones alone and lacks a portion of them. This table has about 75,000 clones, about 87% appearing once. The source was peripheral blood, collected 28 days after the second dose of the MenACWY control vaccine. These receptors came from an adult who received the MenACWY meningococcal vaccine as a control.

This clone showed up just once. The gene calls are TRBV3-1 (or the pseudogene TRBV3-2) and TRBJ2-7; 7 bases map to TRBD1. V lost 2 bases, J lost 3 bases, and 4 bases stayed unmatched. The CDR3 is 14 amino acids. CDR1 and CDR2 (germline): LGHDT, YNNKEL (reference sequence). As DNA, the CDR3 is TGTGCCAGCAGCCAAAGTACAGGGGACTACGAGCAGTACTTC. Amino acids: CASSQSTGDYEQYF.

The rearrangement links TRBV3-1 (or the pseudogene TRBV3-2) to TRBJ2-2; weak D call: TRBD1 (6 bases). The CDR3 loop spans 16 amino acids. V lost 4 bases to trimming and J lost 4 bases, with 16 bases between them. CDR1 and CDR2 from the germline V gene are LGHDT and YNNKEL (reference sequence). As DNA, the CDR3 is TGTGCCAGCAGCCCCGCCAGGGGCGTCGGCACCGGGGAGCTGTTTTTT. Translating it yields CASSPARGVGTGELFF.

V and J are TRBV25-1 and TRBJ1-1, with no clear D. Trimming removed 5 bases at V and 4 bases at J, with 11 bases between. CDR1 MGHDK and CDR2 SYGVNS come from the germline V gene. This CDR3 has 13 amino acids. CDR3 sequence: CASSRALGTEAFF. Here the CDR3 DNA reads TGTGCCAGCAGTCGGGCACTGGGCACTGAAGCTTTCTTT. Together with reference TRBV25-1 and TRBJ1-1, the CDR3 gives the full variable domain: EADIYQTPRYLVIGTGKKITLECSQTMGHDKMYWYQQDPGMELHLIHYSYGVNSTEKGDLSSESTVSRIRTEHFPLTLESARPSHTSQYLCASSRALGTEAFFGQGTRLTVV.

The chain couples TRBV30 to TRBJ2-5; perhaps TRBD1 as D (5 bases). This CDR3 spans 16 amino acids. V lost 2 bases to trimming and J lost 0 bases, with 16 bases between them. Germline-derived CDR1 and CDR2 are GTSNPN and SVGIG (reference sequence). The CDR3 sequence: CAWSTGVGMYQETQYF. In DNA form, the CDR3 reads TGTGCCTGGAGTACAGGTGTGGGAATGTACCAAGAGACCCAGTACTTC. The full variable domain, its missing parts supplied by reference TRBV30 and TRBJ2-5, is SQTIHQWPATLVQPVGSPLSLECTVEGTSNPNLYWYRQAAGRGLQLLFYSVGIGQISSEVPQNLSASRPQDRQFILSSKKLLLSDSGFYLCAWSTGVGMYQETQYFGPGTRLLVL.

This clone has only one observation. V and J are TRBV2 and TRBJ2-2; D is possibly TRBD1 or TRBD2 (5 bases each). The V gene's germline CDR1 is SNHLY and CDR2 FYNNEI. The CDR3 extends over 13 amino acids. V was shortened by 7 bases and J by 5 bases, with 11 bases between the two germline ends. The CDR3: CASKAGTTGELFF. The CDR3 coding sequence is TGTGCCAGCAAAGCCGGGACGACCGGGGAGCTGTTTTTT.

In this sample, this clone is medium-sized. CDR3 protein: CASTVGDEQFF. CDR3 DNA sequence: TGTGCCAGCACTGTGGGCGATGAGCAGTTCTTC. The genes are TRBV25-1 and TRBJ2-1; D not certain. Germline CDR1 MGHDK, CDR2 SYGVNS. The CDR3 has 11 amino acids. Trimming stripped 7 bases from V and 8 bases from J, with 9 bases between. The whole variable domain, remainder taken from reference TRBV25-1 and TRBJ2-1, is EADIYQTPRYLVIGTGKKITLECSQTMGHDKMYWYQQDPGMELHLIHYSYGVNSTEKGDLSSESTVSRIRTEHFPLTLESARPSHTSQYLCASTVGDEQFFGPGTRLTVL.

The chain couples TRBV29-1 to TRBJ1-1; D is ambiguous. The CDR3 runs to 10 residues. Germline CDR1 and CDR2: SQVTM and ANQGSEA. The germline V and J ends were trimmed by 4 bases and 3 bases, with 3 bases remaining between them. The CDR3 here is CSVGDTEAFF. For the CDR3, the DNA is TGCAGCGTTGGGGACACTGAAGCTTTCTTT.

The chain joins TRBV7-2 to TRBJ2-2; no reliable D call. V was pared by 7 bases and J by 0 bases, with 6 bases between. The CDR3 covers 13 residues. The V gene's germline CDR1 is SGHTA and CDR2 FQGNSA. CDR3 DNA sequence: TGTGCCAGCATCCCCCCGAACACCGGGGAGCTGTTTTTT. Protein product: CASIPPNTGELFF.

V is TRBV7-2 and J is TRBJ2-5; D unresolved. The ends were cut back, 0 bases at V and 3 bases at J, with 8 bases in the middle. Germline-derived CDR1 and CDR2 are SGHTA and FQGNSA. This CDR3 has 14 amino acids. The CDR3 region has the DNA TGTGCCAGCAGCTTAGCGCTTGGAAAAGAGACCCAGTACTTC. Protein product: CASSLALGKETQYF. The full variable domain, completed using reference TRBV7-2 and TRBJ2-5, is GAGVSQSPSNKVTEKGKDVELRCDPISGHTALYWYRQSLGQGLEFLIYFQGNSAPDKSGLPSDRFSAERTGGSVSTLTIQRTQQEDSAVYLCASSLALGKETQYFGPGTRLLVL.

The chain has TRBV5-1 and TRBJ1-2; no clear D. Trimming shortened V by 2 bases and J by 6 bases, and 11 bases separated the two germline ends. Germline CDR1 is SGHRS and CDR2 is YFSETQ. The CDR3 loop spans 13 amino acids. The CDR3 here is CASSFQDLDGYTF. CDR3 DNA sequence: TGCGCCAGCAGCTTCCAGGATTTGGATGGCTACACCTTC.

The chain is built from TRBV14 and TRBJ2-3, with no clear D. Looked up from germline, CDR1 is SGHDN and CDR2 is FVKESK. V was cut by 1 base and J by 4 bases, with 9 bases left in between. This CDR3 contains 14 residues. CDR3 loop: CASSQVTTADTQYF. CDR3 in DNA: TGTGCCAGCAGCCAAGTCACGACGGCAGATACGCAGTATTTT.

The gene calls are TRBV9 and TRBJ1-5; possibly TRBD1 for D (5 bases). The length of the CDR3 is 18 residues. V was shortened by 0 bases and J by 0 bases, with 16 bases between the two germline ends. From germline, CDR1 is SGDLS and CDR2 YYNGEE. The CDR3 nucleotides read TGTGCCAGCAGCGTAGGAGGGACCCTAAACTATAGCAATCAGCCCCAGCATTTT. This codes for CASSVGGTLNYSNQPQHF. The variable domain in full, completed from reference TRBV9 and TRBJ1-5, reads DSGVTQTPKHLITATGQRVTLRCSPRSGDLSVYWYQQSLDQGLQFLIQYYNGEERAKGNILERFSAQQFPDLHSELNLSSLELGDSALYFCASSVGGTLNYSNQPQHFGDGTRLSIL.

This sequence joins TRBV11-2 and TRBJ1-2; the match to TRBD1 covers 8 bases. Per germline, CDR1 SGHAT and CDR2 FQNNGV. The CDR3 sequence is 13 residues long. V shed 3 bases, J shed 8 bases, and the junction held 5 bases outside the gene matches. The CDR3 sequence is CASSFGQGEGYTF. DNA of the CDR3: TGTGCCAGCAGCTTCGGACAGGGTGAGGGCTACACCTTC.

This clone was recorded only once. The CDR3 here is CASSFGQGWGYTF. Here the CDR3 DNA reads TGCGCCAGCAGCTTTGGACAGGGCTGGGGCTACACCTTC. The chain uses TRBV5-1 and TRBJ1-2; TRBD1 aligns across 8 bases. Germline CDR1 is SGHRS and CDR2 is YFSETQ. J lost 8 bases, V lost 2 bases, and 5 bases had no gene match. This CDR3 comprises 13 residues. Complete variable domain (other parts from reference TRBV5-1 and TRBJ1-2): KAGVTQTPRYLIKTRGQQVTLSCSPISGHRSVSWYQQTPGQGLQFLFEYFSETQRNKGNFPGRFSGRQFSNSRSEMNVSTLELGDSALYLCASSFGQGWGYTFGSGTRLTVV.

The genes are TRBV6-1 and TRBJ1-5; 10 bases are a match to TRBD1. Trimming at V came to 4 bases and at J to 6 bases, leaving 9 bases not matched to a gene. CDR1 is MNHNS, CDR2 SASEGT, per germline. CDR3 length equals 16 residues. CDR3 residues: CASSGGGQGTTQPQHF. The CDR3 DNA follows: TGTGCCAGCAGTGGAGGGGGACAGGGGACGACTCAGCCCCAGCATTTT.

V is TRBV2 and J is TRBJ2-2; 7 nucleotides match TRBD1. V lost 6 bases and J lost 4; bases outside the gene matches: 2. This CDR3 is built from 13 residues. The germline V gene has CDR1 SNHLY and CDR2 FYNNEI. CDR3 loop: CASRGDSTGELFF. CDR3 nucleotides: TGTGCCAGCAGGGGGGACAGCACCGGGGAGCTGTTTTTT.

The chain uses TRBV30 and TRBJ1-5; tentative D call: TRBD1 (5 bases). The CDR3 consists of 16 residues. V gave up 3 bases and J gave up 0 bases, with 15 bases separating them. CDR1 and CDR2 (germline): GTSNPN, SVGIG (reference sequence). The CDR3 is CAWSTDGGVSNQPQHF. The CDR3 DNA sequence: TGTGCCTGGAGCACTGACGGGGGGGTTAGCAATCAGCCCCAGCATTTT.

The CDR3 region has the DNA TGTGCCACCAGCGGATCAGGGGGCTGGGGCACTGAAGCTTTCTTT. Translated, it gives CATSGSGGWGTEAFF. The J gene is TRBJ1-1, the V gene TRBV15, with TRBD1 matching 8 bases. Germline V gives CDR1 LNHNV, CDR2 YYDKDF (reference sequence). The CDR3 covers 15 residues. V gave up 5 bases and J gave up 4 bases; unmatched junction bases: 9.

J is TRBJ1-4 and V is TRBV30, with D hard to call. V gave up 7 bases and J gave up 0 bases, with 15 bases separating them. Germline values: CDR1 GTSNPN, CDR2 SVGIG (reference sequence). The CDR3 extends over 15 amino acids. Here the CDR3 reads CALERDRPTNEKLFF. Written as DNA, the CDR3 is TGTGCCTTAGAAAGGGATCGGCCAACTAATGAAAAACTGTTTTTT.

The V gene is TRBV5-4, the J gene TRBJ2-7; 9 positions agree with TRBD1. The trim removed 0 bases at V and 3 bases at J, leaving 1 base unmatched. CDR3 length: 14 residues. Germline V CDR1 and CDR2: SGHNT, YYREEE (reference sequence). CDR3 amino acids: CASSLADRGYEQYF. The CDR3 nucleotides read TGTGCCAGCAGCTTGGCGGACAGGGGCTACGAGCAGTACTTC.

This chain uses TRBV7-9 with TRBJ1-6, with unresolved D. Germline CDR1 and CDR2: SEHNR and FQNEAQ (reference sequence). This CDR3 region has 19 residues. Trimming pared 1 base from V and 1 base from J, leaving 17 bases between. DNA for the CDR3: TGTGCCAGCAGCTTAGTCACCGGGGTGGGGAAGTCCTATAATTCACCCCTCCACTTT. Amino acids: CASSLVTGVGKSYNSPLHF.

V and J are TRBV20-1 and TRBJ1-2, with 7 bases lining up with TRBD1. The CDR3 has 11 residues. Germline V lookup: CDR1 DFQATT, CDR2 SNEGSKA (reference sequence). V gave up 3 bases and J gave up 8 bases; unmatched junction bases: 3. The CDR3 DNA sequence: TGCAGTGCTAGTAGACAGGGAGGCTACACCTTC. Amino acids: CSASRQGGYTF.

The chain uses TRBV7-8 and TRBJ2-1, with D uncertain. V was pared by 0 bases and J by 7 bases, with 7 bases between. The length of the CDR3 is 13 residues. CDR1 is SGHVS and CDR2 is FQNEAQ in the germline V gene. The CDR3 coding sequence is TGTGCCAGCAGCTTAGCGACGACGAATGAGCAGTTCTTC. Protein: CASSLATTNEQFF. The full variable domain, in which reference TRBV7-8 and TRBJ2-1 provide the parts outside the CDR3, is GAGVSQSPRYKVAKRGQDVALRCDPISGHVSLFWYQQALGQGPEFLTYFQNEAQLDKSGLPSDRFFAERPEGSVSTLKIQRTQQEDSAVYLCASSLATTNEQFFGPGTRLTVL.

This chain uses TRBV7-2 with TRBJ2-7; D possibly matches TRBD1 or TRBD2 (6 bases each). The CDR3 totals 15 residues. Germline assignment: CDR1 SGHTA and CDR2 FQGNSA. V lost 2 bases, J lost 0 bases, and 11 bases lay in between. The CDR3 sequence is CASSLRGPSSYEQYF. The CDR3 DNA reads as TGTGCCAGCAGCTTACGGGGGCCAAGCTCCTACGAGCAGTACTTC.

The CDR3 region is CASSLHGDQGEQFF. CDR3 nucleotides: TGTGCCAGCAGCTTACATGGAGATCAGGGCGAGCAGTTCTTC. The chain recombines TRBV7-3 with TRBJ2-1, with a possible D match to TRBD1 (5 bases). Trimming pared 2 bases from V and 10 bases from J, leaving 15 bases between. The germline V gene has CDR1 SGHTA and CDR2 FQGTGA. The CDR3 contains 14 residues.

V and J are TRBV6-1 and TRBJ1-2, with 7 bases aligning to TRBD1. Germline values: CDR1 MNHNS, CDR2 SASEGT. V trimming: 3 bases; J trimming: 8 bases; junction bases outside the gene matches: 12. This CDR3 has 15 residues. CDR3 nucleotide sequence: TGTGCCAGCAGTGAGAGGGGGCAGGGCCGTGGAGGCTACACCTTC. This gives the protein CASSERGQGRGGYTF.

The chain carries TRBV7-8 and TRBJ1-5; D is unresolved. V was shortened by 1 base and J by 3 bases, with 7 bases between the two germline ends. The CDR3 length is 14 residues. CDR1 SGHVS and CDR2 FQNEAQ come from the germline V gene. CDR3 sequence reads: CASSLVGTNQPQHF. CDR3 nucleotide sequence: TGTGCCAGCAGCTTAGTTGGAACCAATCAGCCCCAGCATTTT.

J is TRBJ1-3 and V is TRBV3-1 (or the pseudogene TRBV3-2), with a weak D call TRBD1 (6 bases). This CDR3 has 15 residues. Trimming cost V 6 bases and J 7 bases, with 19 bases left between them. Looked up from germline, CDR1 is LGHDT and CDR2 is YNNKEL (reference sequence). Written as DNA, the CDR3 is TGTGCCAGCAGTCCCAGAGGGGGGACTAGTAACACCATATATTTT. Protein product: CASSPRGGTSNTIYF.

As DNA, the CDR3 is TGTGCCAGCAGTTACTCGGATCCGTCTGTTGAGCAGTTCTTC. Translation gives CASSYSDPSVEQFF. The V and J genes are TRBV6-2 or TRBV6-3 and TRBJ2-1; D uncertain. Germline assignment: CDR1 MNHEY and CDR2 SVGEGT. V was cut by 0 bases and J by 9 bases, with 12 bases left in between. The CDR3 totals 14 residues.